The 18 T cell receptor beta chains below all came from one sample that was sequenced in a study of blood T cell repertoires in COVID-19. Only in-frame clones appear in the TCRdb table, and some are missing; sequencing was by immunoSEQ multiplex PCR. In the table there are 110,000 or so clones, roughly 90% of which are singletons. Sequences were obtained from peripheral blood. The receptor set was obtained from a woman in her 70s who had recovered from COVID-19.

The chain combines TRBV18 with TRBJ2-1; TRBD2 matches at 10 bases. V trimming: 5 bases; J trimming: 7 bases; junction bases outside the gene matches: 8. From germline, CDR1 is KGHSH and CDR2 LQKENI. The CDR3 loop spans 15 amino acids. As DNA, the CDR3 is TGTGCCAGCTCAGCCATAGCGGGAGGATTAAATGAGCAGTTCTTC. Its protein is CASSAIAGGLNEQFF.

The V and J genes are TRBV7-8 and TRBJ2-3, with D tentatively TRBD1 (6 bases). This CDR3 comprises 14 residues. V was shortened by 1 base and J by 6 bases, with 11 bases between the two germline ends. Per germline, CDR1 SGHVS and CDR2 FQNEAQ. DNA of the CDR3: TGTGCCAGCAGCTTAGTGGTCCAGGGGGATACGCAGTATTTT. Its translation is CASSLVVQGDTQYF.

Here the CDR3 DNA reads TGCGCCAGCAGCCAACAAATCGGGGGGGCTAGTGCACCCCTCCACTTT. It is translated as CASSQQIGGASAPLHF. The chain combines TRBV4-3 with TRBJ1-6; a possible D gene is TRBD1 (6 bases). V lost 2 bases, J lost 11 bases, and 19 bases lay in between. Germline CDR1 LGHNA, CDR2 YSLEER. This CDR3 contains 16 residues.

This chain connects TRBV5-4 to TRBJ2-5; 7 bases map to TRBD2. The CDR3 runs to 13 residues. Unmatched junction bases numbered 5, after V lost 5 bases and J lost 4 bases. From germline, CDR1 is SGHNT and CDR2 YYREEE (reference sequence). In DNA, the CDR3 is TGTGCCAGCAGTCGGGGGGAAGTAGAGACCCAGTACTTC. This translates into CASSRGEVETQYF.

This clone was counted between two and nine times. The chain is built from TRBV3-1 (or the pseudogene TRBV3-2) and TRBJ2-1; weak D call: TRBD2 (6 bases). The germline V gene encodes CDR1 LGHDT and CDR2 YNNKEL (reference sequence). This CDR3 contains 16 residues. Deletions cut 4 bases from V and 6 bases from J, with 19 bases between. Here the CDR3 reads CASSPHGTPPLNEQFF. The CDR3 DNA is TGTGCCAGCAGCCCGCACGGGACTCCTCCCCTCAATGAGCAGTTCTTC.

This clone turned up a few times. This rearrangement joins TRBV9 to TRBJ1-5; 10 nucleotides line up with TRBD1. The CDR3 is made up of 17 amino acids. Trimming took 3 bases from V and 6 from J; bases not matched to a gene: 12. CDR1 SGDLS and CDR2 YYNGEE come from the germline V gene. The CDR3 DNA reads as TGTGCCAGCAGCGCTGGGACAGGGGCAGGATCAGGTCAGCCCCAGCATTTT. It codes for CASSAGTGAGSGQPQHF.

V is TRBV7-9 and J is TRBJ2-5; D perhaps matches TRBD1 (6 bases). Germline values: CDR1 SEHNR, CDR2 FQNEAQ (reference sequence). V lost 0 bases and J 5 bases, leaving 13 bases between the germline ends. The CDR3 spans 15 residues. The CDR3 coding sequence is TGTGCCAGCAGCTTAGCGCTGGGGGCTGGGGAGACCCAGTACTTC. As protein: CASSLALGAGETQYF.

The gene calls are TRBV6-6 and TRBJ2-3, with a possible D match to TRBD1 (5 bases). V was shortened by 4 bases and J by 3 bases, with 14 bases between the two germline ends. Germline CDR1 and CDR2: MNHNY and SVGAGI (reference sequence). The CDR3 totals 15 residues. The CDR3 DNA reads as TGTGCCAGCAGTTCCTTAGACAGAGTAACAGATACGCAGTATTTT. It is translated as CASSSLDRVTDTQYF.

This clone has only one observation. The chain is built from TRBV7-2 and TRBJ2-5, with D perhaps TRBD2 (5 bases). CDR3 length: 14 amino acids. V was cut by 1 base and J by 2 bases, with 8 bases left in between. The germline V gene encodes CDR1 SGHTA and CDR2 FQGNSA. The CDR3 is CASSLGGLQETQYF. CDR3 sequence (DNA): TGTGCCAGCAGCTTAGGCGGGCTTCAAGAGACCCAGTACTTC.

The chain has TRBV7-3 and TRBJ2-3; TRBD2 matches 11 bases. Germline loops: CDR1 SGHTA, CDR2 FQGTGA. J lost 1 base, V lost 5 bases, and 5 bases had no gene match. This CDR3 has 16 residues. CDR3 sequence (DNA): TGTGCCAGCAGCCGTACTAGCGGGGGTGGCACAGATACGCAGTATTTT. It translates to CASSRTSGGGTDTQYF.

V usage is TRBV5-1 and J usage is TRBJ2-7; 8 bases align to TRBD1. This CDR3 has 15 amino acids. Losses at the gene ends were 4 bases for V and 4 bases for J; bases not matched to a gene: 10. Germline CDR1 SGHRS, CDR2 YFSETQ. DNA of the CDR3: TGCGCCAGCAGCCTCGACCGACAGGGGCGGTACGAGCAGTACTTC. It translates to CASSLDRQGRYEQYF.

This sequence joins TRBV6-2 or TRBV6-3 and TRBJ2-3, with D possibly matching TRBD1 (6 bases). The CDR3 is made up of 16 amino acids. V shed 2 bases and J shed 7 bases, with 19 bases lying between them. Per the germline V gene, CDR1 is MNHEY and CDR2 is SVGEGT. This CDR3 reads CASSYRLTGLGNTQYF. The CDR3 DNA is TGTGCCAGCAGTTACAGGCTCACAGGGCTTGGGAATACGCAGTATTTT.

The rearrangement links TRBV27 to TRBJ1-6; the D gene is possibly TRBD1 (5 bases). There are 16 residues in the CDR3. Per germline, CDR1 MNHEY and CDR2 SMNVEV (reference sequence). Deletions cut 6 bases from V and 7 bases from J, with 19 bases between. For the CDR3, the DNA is TGTGCCAGCAGCCTCCAAGGGGTCATGCGGAATTCACCCCTCCACTTT. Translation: CASSLQGVMRNSPLHF.

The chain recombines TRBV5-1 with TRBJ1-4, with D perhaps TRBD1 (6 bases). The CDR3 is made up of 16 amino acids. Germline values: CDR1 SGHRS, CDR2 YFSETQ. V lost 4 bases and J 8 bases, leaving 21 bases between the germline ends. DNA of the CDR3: TGCGCCAGCAGCCGTATGGCTGACAGGCGAGGGGAAAAACTGTTTTTT. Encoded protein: CASSRMADRRGEKLFF.

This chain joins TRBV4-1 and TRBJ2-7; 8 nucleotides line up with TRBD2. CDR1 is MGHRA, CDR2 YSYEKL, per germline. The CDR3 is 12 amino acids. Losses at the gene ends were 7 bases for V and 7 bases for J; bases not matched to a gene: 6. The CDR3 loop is CASTGGDGEQYF. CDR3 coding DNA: TGCGCCAGCACGGGAGGGGACGGAGAGCAGTACTTC.

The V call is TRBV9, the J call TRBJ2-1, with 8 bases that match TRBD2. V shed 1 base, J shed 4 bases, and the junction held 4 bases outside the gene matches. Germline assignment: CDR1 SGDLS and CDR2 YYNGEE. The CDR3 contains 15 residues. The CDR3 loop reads CASSVWGGGYNEQFF. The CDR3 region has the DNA TGTGCCAGCAGCGTATGGGGCGGGGGGTACAATGAGCAGTTCTTC.

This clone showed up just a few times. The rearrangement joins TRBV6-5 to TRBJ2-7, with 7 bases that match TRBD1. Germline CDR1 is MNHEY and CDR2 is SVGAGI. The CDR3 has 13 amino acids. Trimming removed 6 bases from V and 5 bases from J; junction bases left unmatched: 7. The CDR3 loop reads CASSRTGAHEQYF. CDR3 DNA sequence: TGTGCCAGCAGCCGAACAGGGGCCCACGAGCAGTACTTC.

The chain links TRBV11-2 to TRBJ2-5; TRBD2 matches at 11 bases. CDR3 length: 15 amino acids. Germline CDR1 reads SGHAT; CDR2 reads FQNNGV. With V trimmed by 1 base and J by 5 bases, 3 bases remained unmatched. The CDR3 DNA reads TGTGCCAGCAGCTTAGGTGCTAGCGGGGGGGAGACCCAGTACTTC. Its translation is CASSLGASGGETQYF.